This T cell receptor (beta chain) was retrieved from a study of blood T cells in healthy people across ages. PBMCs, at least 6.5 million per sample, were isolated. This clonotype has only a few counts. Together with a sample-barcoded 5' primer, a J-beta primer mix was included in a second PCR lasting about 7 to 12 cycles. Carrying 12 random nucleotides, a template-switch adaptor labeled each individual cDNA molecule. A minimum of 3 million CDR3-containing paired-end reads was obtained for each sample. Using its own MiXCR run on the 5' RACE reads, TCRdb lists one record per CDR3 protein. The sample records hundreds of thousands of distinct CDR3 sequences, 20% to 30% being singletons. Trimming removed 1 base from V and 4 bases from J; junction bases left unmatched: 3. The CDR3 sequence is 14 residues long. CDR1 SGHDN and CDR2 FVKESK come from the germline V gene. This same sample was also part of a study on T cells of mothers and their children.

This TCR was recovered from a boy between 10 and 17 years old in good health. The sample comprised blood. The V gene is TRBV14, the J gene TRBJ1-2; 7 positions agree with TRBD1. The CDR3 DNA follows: TGTGCCAGCAGCCAAGTGAGGGACAGCTATGGCTACACCTTC. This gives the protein CASSQVRDSYGYTF.